A single sample gave rise to the 18 T cell receptor beta chains below, sequenced in a study of blood T cell repertoires in COVID-19. Sequenced by immunoSEQ multiplex PCR; TCRdb stores in-frame clones only, minus some. The sample includes around 270,000 clones, over 75% seen only once; the top ten take 2.5% to 3.5%. The sample was PBMCs or T cells enriched from blood (not recorded which). Every receptor here comes from a woman aged 40 to 50 who had been exposed to COVID-19.

This clone has a handful of counts. V and J are TRBV6-2 or TRBV6-3 and TRBJ1-6, with D hard to call. The germline gives CDR1 MNHEY, CDR2 SVGEGT. V lost 6 bases to trimming and J lost 7 bases, with 16 bases between them. The CDR3 is made up of 15 amino acids. The CDR3 protein is CASSLEDGRNSPLHF. The CDR3, as DNA: TGTGCCAGCAGCCTAGAGGACGGGAGGAATTCACCCCTCCACTTT.

The gene calls are TRBV2 and TRBJ1-2, with a tentative D call TRBD1 (6 bases). This CDR3 spans 15 amino acids. V was shortened by 8 bases and J by 5 bases, with 21 bases between the two germline ends. The germline V gene encodes CDR1 SNHLY and CDR2 FYNNEI. CDR3 residues: CASLPLAGDGYGYTF. The DNA of the CDR3 is TGTGCCAGCCTTCCTCTCGCAGGGGACGGTTATGGCTACACCTTC.

As to this clone: This specimen includes other DNA sequences encoding the same CDR3. The chain has TRBV11-3 and TRBJ1-1; no firm D call. The V gene lost 5 bases and the J gene lost 1 base, with 8 bases spanning the gap. Germline V gene sequence: CDR1 SGHNT, CDR2 YENEEA. CDR3 length: 13 amino acids. CDR3 nucleotides: TGTGCCAGCAGCCCAACCGGGAACACTGAAGCTTTCTTT. Amino acids: CASSPTGNTEAFF.

The chain employs TRBV9 and TRBJ1-6; a possible D gene is TRBD1 (5 bases). Trimming pared 4 bases from V and 5 bases from J, leaving 13 bases between. Germline-derived CDR1 and CDR2 are SGDLS and YYNGEE. The CDR3 is made up of 15 amino acids. The CDR3 is CASSPSRGDNSPLHF. CDR3 sequence (DNA): TGTGCCAGCAGCCCAAGCCGGGGGGATAATTCACCCCTCCACTTT.

This clone occurred once. The chain is built from TRBV3-1 (or the pseudogene TRBV3-2) and TRBJ1-2; D is unclear. V dropped 4 bases and J dropped 4 bases, with 7 bases sitting between them. The CDR3 extends over 12 amino acids. Germline loops: CDR1 LGHDT, CDR2 YNNKEL (reference sequence). CDR3 region: CASSPAGYGYTF. In nucleotides, the CDR3 is TGTGCCAGCAGCCCCGCGGGCTATGGCTACACCTTC.

The V gene is TRBV7-8, the J gene TRBJ1-1; unclear D gene. In germline, CDR1 is SGHVS, CDR2 FQNEAQ. The V and J ends lost 2 bases and 6 bases respectively, with 19 bases between them. The CDR3 covers 16 residues. CDR3 residues: CASSLTPGRGKPEAFF. DNA for the CDR3: TGTGCCAGCAGCTTAACACCGGGTCGCGGGAAACCTGAAGCTTTCTTT. Full variable domain (missing parts from reference TRBV7-8 and TRBJ1-1): GAGVSQSPRYKVAKRGQDVALRCDPISGHVSLFWYQQALGQGPEFLTYFQNEAQLDKSGLPSDRFFAERPEGSVSTLKIQRTQQEDSAVYLCASSLTPGRGKPEAFFGQGTRLTVV.

The chain employs TRBV23-1 and TRBJ1-1; 9 bases are a match to TRBD1. TRBV23-1 is recorded as an ORF, its role being uncertain. The CDR3 has 16 amino acids. Trimming at V came to 8 bases and at J to 5 bases, leaving 15 bases not matched to a gene. CDR3: CASRPNQGTGSTEAFF. Here the CDR3 DNA reads TGCGCCAGCCGTCCTAACCAGGGGACAGGGAGTACTGAAGCTTTCTTT.

This clone showed up just a few times. The J gene is TRBJ2-2, the V gene TRBV25-1; TRBD2 matches at 7 bases. The V segment lost 1 base and the J segment 7 bases; nucleotides outside the gene matches: 3. The germline V gene has CDR1 MGHDK and CDR2 SYGVNS. This CDR3 has 14 amino acids. The CDR3 loop reads CASSESGLFGELFF. CDR3 DNA: TGTGCCAGCAGTGAATCGGGACTATTCGGGGAGCTGTTTTTT.

The V gene is TRBV27, the J gene TRBJ2-5, with D unclear. CDR1 and CDR2 from the germline V gene are MNHEY and SMNVEV (reference sequence). The CDR3 is made up of 14 amino acids. Trimming stripped 2 bases from V and 4 bases from J, with 11 bases between. This CDR3 reads CASSLRSSTETQYF. As DNA, the CDR3 is TGTGCCAGCAGTTTAAGAAGCTCCACAGAGACCCAGTACTTC.

This chain connects TRBV27 to TRBJ1-2, with D uncertain. CDR3 length: 14 amino acids. Germline V lookup: CDR1 MNHEY, CDR2 SMNVEV (reference sequence). The germline V and J ends were trimmed by 5 bases and 8 bases, with 18 bases remaining between them. For the CDR3, the DNA is TGTGCCAGCAGTCCCGCCGGGATTTCGAGCGGCTACACCTTC. Translated, it gives CASSPAGISSGYTF.

In its sample, this clone was seen many times. The chain joins TRBV7-2 to TRBJ2-5, with TRBD2 identical over 8 bases. There are 14 residues in the CDR3. Germline V gene data show CDR1 as SGHTA and CDR2 as FQGNSA. Trimming cost V 7 bases and J 5 bases; bases outside gene matches: 9. The CDR3 DNA sequence: TGTGCCAGCAAGGGCAGCGGGGGTGCCGAGACCCAGTACTTC. Encoded protein: CASKGSGGAETQYF.

The genes are TRBV7-2 and TRBJ2-5; maybe TRBD1 (6 bases). Germline-derived CDR1 and CDR2 are SGHTA and FQGNSA. The germline V and J ends were trimmed by 3 bases and 3 bases, with 11 bases remaining between them. This CDR3 region has 14 residues. CDR3 nucleotides: TGTGCCAGCAGCTTCCGCAGGACAGAAGAGACCCAGTACTTC. Residues: CASSFRRTEETQYF.

The rearrangement links TRBV25-1 to TRBJ2-7; a possible D gene is TRBD2 (6 bases). CDR3 length: 15 amino acids. Germline loops: CDR1 MGHDK, CDR2 SYGVNS. V lost 2 bases and J lost 5, with 16 bases in between. The DNA for the CDR3 is TGTGCCAGCAGTGAAGCAGGAGGGGTCCGCCACGAGCAGTACTTC. Its protein product is CASSEAGGVRHEQYF.

The CDR3 DNA sequence: TGCGCCAGCAGCTTGGATGGCACCAATCAGCCCCAGCATTTT. Translating gives CASSLDGTNQPQHF. The rearrangement links TRBV5-1 to TRBJ1-5; D is undetermined. Trimming stripped 0 bases from V and 3 bases from J, with 7 bases between. The CDR3 is made up of 14 amino acids. From germline, CDR1 is SGHRS and CDR2 YFSETQ.

The V and J genes are TRBV27 and TRBJ2-7; 8 bases line up with TRBD1. The CDR3 loop spans 13 amino acids. Germline values: CDR1 MNHEY, CDR2 SMNVEV (reference sequence). V dropped 5 bases and J dropped 9; count of bases not matched to a gene: 9. CDR3 nucleotide sequence: TGTGCCAGCAGTATCGGACAGGGTCTGCGGCAGTACGTC. This encodes CASSIGQGLRQYV.

The gene calls are TRBV6-2 or TRBV6-3 and TRBJ1-5; the match to TRBD1 covers 8 bases. CDR3 length equals 16 residues. V was clipped by 4 bases and J by 7 bases; unmatched bases: 12. Per germline, CDR1 MNHEY and CDR2 SVGEGT. The CDR3 here is CASSFRTGIIFQPQHF. The CDR3, as DNA: TGTGCCAGCAGTTTTCGGACAGGGATAATATTCCAGCCCCAGCATTTT.

V usage is TRBV28 and J usage is TRBJ1-6, with D tentatively TRBD1 (5 bases). This CDR3 is built from 14 residues. V shed 6 bases and J shed 7 bases, with 13 bases lying between them. The germline CDR1 and CDR2 sequences are MDHEN and SYDVKM. CDR3 nucleotide sequence: TGTGCCAGCAGCCCACGGACAATAAATTCACCCCTCCACTTT. This sequence encodes CASSPRTINSPLHF.

The chain combines TRBV7-2 with TRBJ2-5; 10 bases agree with TRBD2. The CDR3 is made up of 15 amino acids. Unmatched junction bases numbered 5, after V lost 0 bases and J lost 7 bases. Per germline, CDR1 SGHTA and CDR2 FQGNSA. The CDR3 bases are TGTGCCAGCAGCTTAGCTTTAGCGGGGGGTCGGACCCAGTACTTC. The encoded protein is CASSLALAGGRTQYF.